The 5 T cell receptor beta chains below come from one sample, sequenced in a study of blood T cell repertoires in COVID-19. The method was immunoSEQ multiplex PCR; TCRdb's version includes in-frame clones alone and lacks a portion of them. The sample lists roughly 200,000 clones; 83% were seen once. Source material: peripheral blood. The origin of the receptors is a young woman with COVID-19, enrolled during active disease.

This clone appeared a single time. The CDR3 protein is CASSYGEFREQFF. CDR3 DNA: TGTGCCAGCAGTTACGGGGAGTTTCGGGAGCAGTTCTTC. J is TRBJ2-1 and V is TRBV6-2 or TRBV6-3, with D possibly being TRBD2 (5 bases). The germline V gene has CDR1 MNHEY and CDR2 SVGEGT. V shed 2 bases and J shed 10 bases, with 12 bases lying between them. There are 13 residues in the CDR3.

The chain joins TRBV5-1 to TRBJ2-1; D possibly corresponds to TRBD2 (6 bases). The CDR3 has 15 amino acids. Germline loops: CDR1 SGHRS, CDR2 YFSETQ. V dropped 4 bases and J dropped 8 bases, with 19 bases sitting between them. This CDR3 is CASSQTGLPGYEQFF. DNA of the CDR3: TGCGCCAGCAGCCAAACGGGACTCCCCGGCTATGAGCAGTTCTTC.

J is TRBJ2-7 and V is TRBV6-2 or TRBV6-3, with TRBD2 matching 9 bases. The CDR3 is 15 amino acids. From germline, CDR1 is MNHEY and CDR2 SVGEGT. With V trimmed by 5 bases and J by 1 base, 6 bases remained unmatched. CDR3 sequence reads: CASSLAGLGSYEQYF. CDR3 coding DNA: TGTGCCAGCAGTCTAGCGGGGCTGGGTTCCTACGAGCAGTACTTC.

CDR3 in amino acids: CASSAQDGTDTQYF. In nucleotides, the CDR3 is TGTGCCAGCAGCGCGCAGGATGGCACAGATACGCAGTATTTT. V and J are TRBV11-3 and TRBJ2-3; D is undetermined. V dropped 5 bases and J dropped 1 base, with 10 bases sitting between them. The CDR3 runs 14 residues. CDR1 SGHNT and CDR2 YENEEA come from the germline V gene.

This chain uses TRBV7-9 with TRBJ2-5, with 7 positions matching TRBD2. Germline V gives CDR1 SEHNR, CDR2 FQNEAQ (reference sequence). The length of the CDR3 is 18 residues. After removal of 5 bases from V and 1 base from J, the junction contained 16 bases not matched to a gene. Here the CDR3 reads CASSRTPPIAGPQETQYF. The CDR3 DNA sequence: TGTGCCAGCAGCCGCACCCCACCGATAGCGGGCCCCCAAGAGACCCAGTACTTC.